The rows below give T cell receptor beta chains drawn from one sample of a study of patients and donors after allogeneic stem cell transplantation. TCRdb called the RT-PCR reads again in MiXCR, with one record for every CDR3 protein. This sample has 65,000 to 80,000 distinct CDR3 sequences, with more than 20% found just once. Sequenced sample: blood, either unsorted or a sorted T cell fraction (not recorded which). The source of these receptors is a human donor who was either an allogeneic HSCT recipient or a stem cell or donor lymphocyte infusion donor (not recorded which). It is not recorded whose cells these are; they may come from a transplant donor. Each CDR3 is given with its conserved first and last residue. The order of the fields is D gene, J gene, V gene, clone size, CDR3 DNA, CDR3 protein. A D gene is named only where the DNA matches it firmly. Not all rows give a size; the values are once, few, many and, for expanded clones, a class.

D: NA; J: TRBJ1-2; V: TRBV7-2; size: NA; DNA: TGTGCCAGCAGCTTAGAGGGGATGCCGGCCGGCTACACCTTC; CDR3: CASSLEGMPAGYTF
D: NA; J: TRBJ1-1; V: TRBV12-3/TRBV12-4; size: few; DNA: TGTGCCAGCAGTTTTTACCCCACCGAACCTTTCTTT; CDR3: CASSFYPTEPFF
D: NA; J: TRBJ2-5; V: TRBV12-3/TRBV12-4; size: NA; DNA: TGTGCCAGCAGTTTATACGGTGCCCACCAAGAGACCCAGTACTTC; CDR3: CASSLYGAHQETQYF
D: NA; J: TRBJ1-5; V: TRBV10-3; size: NA; DNA: TGTGCCATCAGTGGTGGGAGATCGGGACAGCCCCAGCATTTT; CDR3: CAISGGRSGQPQHF
D: NA; J: TRBJ1-1; V: TRBV4-3; size: few; DNA: TGCGCCAGCAGCCGGTCATTTGAAGCTTTCTTT; CDR3: CASSRSFEAFF
D: NA; J: TRBJ1-2; V: TRBV5-1; size: few; DNA: TGCGCCAGCAGAGTCAGGTGGGAGGCTCGAACTAACTATGGCTACACCTTC; CDR3: CASRVRWEARTNYGYTF
D: TRBD2; J: TRBJ2-5; V: TRBV5-1; size: NA; DNA: TGCGCCAGCAGCTTGGGATGGCGGGGGGTCGTAGAGACCCAGTACTTC; CDR3: CASSLGWRGVVETQYF
D: NA; J: TRBJ1-4; V: TRBV7-9; size: few; DNA: TGTGCCAGCAGTTCCGGTTATCGCGATGGGGAAAAACTGTTTTTT; CDR3: CASSSGYRDGEKLFF
D: NA; J: TRBJ2-3; V: TRBV15; size: NA; DNA: TGTGCCACCAGCAGAGATCACGGGCCAGATACGCAGTATTTT; CDR3: CATSRDHGPDTQYF
D: NA; J: TRBJ1-4; V: TRBV4-1; size: NA; DNA: TGCGCCAGCAGCCTGACAGAGATTACTAATGAAAAACTGTTTTTT; CDR3: CASSLTEITNEKLFF
D: NA; J: TRBJ1-1; V: TRBV29-1; size: NA; DNA: TGCAGCGTTGGTAGGGGGGCTGGGGCTTTCTTT; CDR3: CSVGRGAGAFF
D: TRBD1; J: TRBJ1-3; V: TRBV4-1; size: NA; DNA: TGCGCCAGCAGCCAAACGGACAGGGGGAACACCATATATTTT; CDR3: CASSQTDRGNTIYF
D: TRBD1; J: TRBJ1-1; V: TRBV5-1; size: few; DNA: TGCGCCAGCAGCTTGGGGGCCGGGACAGTTGAAGCTTTCTTT; CDR3: CASSLGAGTVEAFF
D: NA; J: TRBJ2-2; V: TRBV29-1; size: NA; DNA: TGCAGCGTTGAAAAGTACCCCTCGGTCACCGGGGAGCTGTTTTTT; CDR3: CSVEKYPSVTGELFF
D: NA; J: TRBJ1-4; V: TRBV27; size: NA; DNA: TGTGCCAGCAGTCAGGTCCTTAATGAAAAACTGTTTTTT; CDR3: CASSQVLNEKLFF
D: NA; J: TRBJ2-7; V: TRBV7-6; size: few; DNA: TGTGCCAGCAGCCTTCGGACAGGGAGGGCGTCCTACGAGCAGTACTTC; CDR3: CASSLRTGRASYEQYF
D: NA; J: TRBJ1-1; V: TRBV6-1; size: few; DNA: TGTGCCAGCAGCCTCAGTGGGGGTCCTGAAGCTTTCTTT; CDR3: CASSLSGGPEAFF
D: NA; J: TRBJ1-1; V: TRBV5-1; size: NA; DNA: TGCGCCAGCAGCTTCCCAGGGGAATTTACTGAAGCTTTCTTT; CDR3: CASSFPGEFTEAFF
D: NA; J: TRBJ2-3; V: TRBV10-3; size: NA; DNA: TGTGCCATCAGTTCGGGGCCCACAGATACGCAGTATTTT; CDR3: CAISSGPTDTQYF
D: NA; J: TRBJ1-1; V: TRBV30; size: few; DNA: TGTGCCTGGAGTGTACAGGGTAACACTGAAGCTTTCTTT; CDR3: CAWSVQGNTEAFF
D: TRBD2; J: TRBJ2-1; V: TRBV12-3/TRBV12-4; size: NA; DNA: TGTGCCAGCAGTTTCACCGGGGGGAATTATTACAATGAGCAGTTCTTC; CDR3: CASSFTGGNYYNEQFF
D: TRBD2; J: TRBJ2-5; V: TRBV15; size: NA; DNA: TGTGCCACCAGCGGGAGGGCCGGTGAGACCCAGTACTTC; CDR3: CATSGRAGETQYF
D: NA; J: TRBJ2-5; V: TRBV29-1; size: few; DNA: TGCAGCGTTGCTGGATTTGAAGGAGAGACCCAGTACTTC; CDR3: CSVAGFEGETQYF
D: NA; J: TRBJ1-2; V: TRBV4-2; size: NA; DNA: TGTGCCAGCAGCCAAGATTCTGGGAGGACCCCAGGGGATGGCTACACCTTC; CDR3: CASSQDSGRTPGDGYTF
D: NA; J: TRBJ1-5; V: TRBV5-1; size: many; DNA: TGCGCCAGCAGCTTGGGGGCCTACCCCTTCAATCAGCCCCAGCATTTT; CDR3: CASSLGAYPFNQPQHF
D: NA; J: TRBJ1-1; V: TRBV5-1; size: NA; DNA: TGCGCCAGCAGGAGATCCGGGACTGAAGCTTTCTTT; CDR3: CASRRSGTEAFF
D: TRBD2; J: TRBJ2-7; V: TRBV4-2; size: NA; DNA: TGTGCCAGCAGCCCCCGAGGTAGCGGGATATACGAGCAGTACTTC; CDR3: CASSPRGSGIYEQYF
D: TRBD1; J: TRBJ2-3; V: TRBV14; size: NA; DNA: TGTGCCAGCAGCCACATAAGGGGACAGGGCACAGATACGCAGTATTTT; CDR3: CASSHIRGQGTDTQYF
D: NA; J: TRBJ2-1; V: TRBV29-1; size: NA; DNA: TGCAGCGTTGAAACGCAGGGGGGGAATGAGCAGTTCTTC; CDR3: CSVETQGGNEQFF
D: NA; J: TRBJ2-2; V: TRBV12-3/TRBV12-4; size: few; DNA: TGTGCCAGCAGTCGGGGCGGGGAGCTGTTTTTT; CDR3: CASSRGGELFF
D: NA; J: TRBJ1-5; V: TRBV28; size: few; DNA: TGTGCCAGCCTCCGGGTCCCCAATCAGCCCCAGCATTTT; CDR3: CASLRVPNQPQHF
D: NA; J: TRBJ1-1; V: TRBV9; size: NA; DNA: TGTGCCAGCAGCGTAGTTACAGGGACTGAAGCTTTCTTT; CDR3: CASSVVTGTEAFF